The subject of this entry is one T cell receptor (beta chain). As yet, its antigen is unknown. The CDR3 end is not reached by the read, which stops 3 residues before it; the germline J gene fills it in. These data are taken from a study of T cells in women clearing cervical HPV infection. Whole-study context: No precancer developed; the control's incident HPV16 infection cleared within 12 months. Regarding the study as a whole: Cases and controls were distinguished at AUC 0.83 by richness and V genes. Repertoire richness, not evenness, was significantly elevated in CIN3+ cases versus controls. Cases carried less TRBV6-7 than controls: roughly 0.12% versus 0.17%.

The ends lost 3 bases at V and 8 bases at J; junction bases unmatched: 10. Germline loops: CDR1 SGHNT, CDR2 YYREEE (reference sequence). This CDR3 spans 15 amino acids. This table comes from immunoSEQ multiplex PCR, and its TCRdb copy is limited to in-frame clones, with some not included. The table for this sample gives about 40,000 clones. The origin of this receptor is a woman between 18 and 70 years old with a cervical HPV16 infection that either progressed to CIN3+ or cleared (not recorded which). The chain couples TRBV5-4 to TRBJ2-2, with 7 bases that match TRBD1. The sample consisted of blood buffy coat. Incomplete CDR3 DNA: TGTGCCAGCAGCTGGGCAGGGGGTACATCTGGGGAG. Encoded protein: CASSWAGGTSGE. The whole CDR3 region reads CASSWAGGTSGELFF.